These 27 T cell receptor beta chains were sequenced from one sample in a study of T cells in Graves' hyperthyroidism and ophthalmopathy. Amplification of TCR beta CDR3 regions was performed using RNA transcripts as template. With the HTBI primer set, the TCR CDR3 went through a first round of RT-PCR. A single record per CDR3 protein comes from TCRdb applying MiXCR to the multiplex PCR reads. This repertoire shows around 700,000 distinct CDR3 sequences, around a sixth found once; its top ten account for around 17%. Sequencing used blood. These receptors all come from a woman aged 50 to 60 with Graves' hyperthyroidism that later progressed to Graves' ophthalmopathy.

This clonotype was picked up a small number of times. CDR3 sequence reads: CASSIGTADNQPQHF. In DNA form, the CDR3 reads TGTGCCAGCAGCATCGGGACAGCCGACAATCAGCCCCAGCATTTT. This sequence joins TRBV11-2 and TRBJ1-5; TRBD1 matches at 7 bases. The CDR3 covers 15 residues. Germline lookup yields CDR1 SGHAT and CDR2 FQNNGV. V dropped 5 bases and J dropped 3; count of bases not matched to a gene: 7. Full variable domain (missing parts from reference TRBV11-2 and TRBJ1-5): EAGVAQSPRYKIIEKRQSVAFWCNPISGHATLYWYQQILGQGPKLLIQFQNNGVVDDSQLPKDRFSAERLKGVDSTLKIQPAKLEDSAVYLCASSIGTADNQPQHFGDGTRLSIL.

This clonotype came up many times. V gene TRBV2 combines with J gene TRBJ2-7, with TRBD1 matching 8 bases. This CDR3 is built from 16 residues. Trimming cost V 2 bases and J 5 bases; bases outside gene matches: 11. Germline CDR1 is SNHLY and CDR2 is FYNNEI. The CDR3 nucleotides are TGTGCCAGCAGTGAAACGATCGACAGGGGTTGGGACGAGCAGTACTTC. Protein: CASSETIDRGWDEQYF. The variable domain in full, with the rest retrieved from reference TRBV2 and TRBJ2-7, is EPEVTQTPSHQVTQMGQEVILRCVPISNHLYFYWYRQILGQKVEFLVSFYNNEISEKSEIFDDQFSVERPDGSNFTLKIRSTKLEDSAMYFCASSETIDRGWDEQYFGPGTRLTVT.

This clonotype has a count of ten or more. The chain combines TRBV2 with TRBJ1-1; TRBD1 might be the D (6 bases). V gave up 6 bases and J gave up 1 base, with 12 bases separating them. Germline V gene sequence: CDR1 SNHLY, CDR2 FYNNEI. This CDR3 has 14 amino acids. The CDR3 protein is CASSAGGKNTEAFF. The DNA of the CDR3 is TGTGCCAGCAGCGCTGGGGGCAAGAACACTGAAGCTTTCTTT.

This clonotype was counted many times. An end of the junction differs from the germline gene, which may be a read error. The chain uses TRBV27 and TRBJ1-1, with a possible D match to TRBD1 (5 bases). The CDR3 sequence is 14 residues long. CDR1 and CDR2 (germline): MNHEY, SMNVEV (reference sequence). This CDR3 is CASSLSGLNTEAFF. The CDR3 DNA reads as TGTGCCAGCAGCTTATCGGGACTGAACACTGAAGCTTTCTTT.

The sample holds a few counts of this clonotype. The chain carries TRBV10-2 and TRBJ1-1; D remains unclear. CDR1 and CDR2 from the germline V gene are WSHSY and SAAADI. The V and J ends lost 6 bases and 4 bases respectively, with 15 bases between them. The CDR3 runs 14 residues. CDR3 in amino acids: CASRGMVARTEAFF. The CDR3 DNA sequence: TGCGCCAGCAGAGGGATGGTCGCTCGCACTGAAGCTTTCTTT.

This clonotype was seen a handful of times. Because the CDR3 is missing its conserved closing phenylalanine or tryptophan, this is likely a read error. The chain carries TRBV7-2 and TRBJ1-6; D gene ambiguous. V shed 1 base and J shed 7 bases, with 8 bases lying between them. From germline, CDR1 is SGHTA and CDR2 FQGNSA. The length of the CDR3 is 14 residues. The CDR3 here is CASSLDSSNSPLHL. The CDR3 region has the DNA TGTGCCAGCAGCTTAGATTCTTCGAATTCACCCCTCCACCTT.

The V and J genes are TRBV13 and TRBJ2-1, with no clear D. The CDR3 covers 16 residues. Germline CDR1 and CDR2: PRHDT and FYEKMQ (reference sequence). Trimming removed 1 base at V and 6 bases at J, with 16 bases between. CDR3: CASSLVQPKVGNEQFF. CDR3 nucleotides: TGTGCCAGCAGCTTAGTACAGCCTAAGGTCGGCAATGAGCAGTTCTTC.

The CDR3 region is CSVEATGGYTF. CDR3 sequence (DNA): TGCAGCGTTGAAGCTACTGGTGGCTACACCTTC. The chain joins TRBV29-1 to TRBJ1-2; D ambiguous. This CDR3 comprises 11 residues. Germline CDR1 reads SQVTM; CDR2 reads ANQGSEA. Trimming removed 1 base at V and 7 bases at J, with 7 bases between.

CDR3 DNA: TGTGCCAGCAGTTACCCCGACATCTATGGCTACACCTTC. It specifies CASSYPDIYGYTF. V and J are TRBV6-2 or TRBV6-3 and TRBJ1-2; D remains ambiguous. Trimming pared 2 bases from V and 4 bases from J, leaving 8 bases between. The CDR3 runs 13 residues. CDR1 is MNHEY, CDR2 SVGEGT, per germline.

The J gene is TRBJ1-4, the V gene TRBV11-2; perhaps TRBD1 as D (6 bases). With 5 bases removed from V and 4 bases from J, the gap between germline ends came to 11 bases. CDR1 is SGHAT and CDR2 is FQNNGV in the germline V gene. The CDR3 totals 14 residues. CDR3 amino acids: CASSPDSGNEKLFF. The DNA for the CDR3 is TGTGCCAGCAGCCCGGACAGTGGTAATGAAAAACTGTTTTTT.

The sample holds many counts of this clonotype. The V and J genes are TRBV9 and TRBJ2-5, with 9 bases matching TRBD1. The length of the CDR3 is 16 residues. Germline CDR1 SGDLS, CDR2 YYNGEE. V lost 2 bases, J lost 6 bases, and 11 bases stayed unmatched. The CDR3 DNA is TGTGCCAGCAGCGTCGGATGGACAGGGGTAGCGAAGACCCAGTACTTC. Translated, it gives CASSVGWTGVAKTQYF.

In this sample, this clonotype turned up a few times. The V gene is TRBV5-1, the J gene TRBJ1-1; a weak D match, TRBD1 (5 bases). The germline CDR1 and CDR2 sequences are SGHRS and YFSETQ. The CDR3 contains 14 residues. The V gene lost 5 bases and the J gene lost 1 base, with 12 bases spanning the gap. DNA for the CDR3: TGCGCCAGCAGAAAGGGGCTAGAGAACACTGAAGCTTTCTTT. Translation: CASRKGLENTEAFF.

This clonotype was seen repeatedly, ten times or more. The V call is TRBV6-6, the J call TRBJ2-1, with D possibly TRBD2 on 6 matching bases. The CDR3 totals 15 residues. The V gene lost 2 bases and the J gene lost 3 bases, with 11 bases spanning the gap. Germline-derived CDR1 and CDR2 are MNHNY and SVGAGI (reference sequence). The CDR3 region is CASSYPGGGYNEQFF. The DNA for the CDR3 is TGTGCCAGCAGTTACCCCGGGGGTGGCTACAATGAGCAGTTCTTC.

This clonotype was observed at least ten times. The chain is built from TRBV11-2 and TRBJ1-6, with 7 bases fitting TRBD1. This CDR3 is built from 15 residues. Germline trimming cut 3 bases from V and 7 bases from J; bases unmatched to any gene: 6. The germline gives CDR1 SGHAT, CDR2 FQNNGV. The CDR3 nucleotides read TGTGCCAGCAGCTTTGAGGGGGCGCGGAATTCACCCCTCCACTTT. This encodes CASSFEGARNSPLHF.

This sequence joins TRBV18 and TRBJ2-1; perhaps TRBD2 as D (5 bases). V gave up 4 bases and J gave up 8 bases, with 9 bases separating them. Germline CDR1 KGHSH, CDR2 LQKENI. The CDR3 is 12 residues long. CDR3 bases: TGTGCCAGCTCACTGCTAGCCGATGAGCAGTTCTTC. This codes for CASSLLADEQFF. The entire variable domain, with the rest obtained from reference TRBV18 and TRBJ2-1, is as follows: NAGVMQNPRHLVRRRGQEARLRCSPMKGHSHVYWYRQLPEEGLKFMVYLQKENIIDESGMPKERFSAEFPKEGPSILRIQQVVRGDSAAYFCASSLLADEQFFGPGTRLTVL.

The rearrangement links TRBV4-1 to TRBJ1-6, with 7 bases matching TRBD1. Trimming cost V 0 bases and J 10 bases; bases outside gene matches: 6. The CDR3 contains 15 residues. Germline CDR1 MGHRA, CDR2 YSYEKL. The CDR3 loop is CASSQETGFGSPLHF. Here the CDR3 DNA reads TGCGCCAGCAGCCAAGAGACAGGGTTCGGGTCACCCCTCCACTTT.

In its sample, this clonotype was seen many times. The genes are TRBV28 and TRBJ2-3; D uncertain. With 7 bases removed from V and 5 bases from J, the gap between germline ends came to 4 bases. CDR3 length: 10 residues. The germline gives CDR1 MDHEN, CDR2 SYDVKM. As DNA, the CDR3 is TGTGCCAGCATAGGAGATACGCAGTATTTT. Translation: CASIGDTQYF.

The sample holds many counts of this clonotype. This chain uses TRBV2 with TRBJ1-5, with D uncertain. V shed 8 bases and J shed 0 bases, with 5 bases lying between them. The CDR3 length is 12 residues. In germline, CDR1 is SNHLY, CDR2 FYNNEI. CDR3 coding DNA: TGTGCCAGCTCCAATAGCAATCAGCCCCAGCATTTT. Amino acids: CASSNSNQPQHF.

This clonotype was detected many times. The chain combines TRBV11-2 with TRBJ2-3; 12 bases are a match to TRBD2. Germline V gene lookup returns CDR1 SGHAT and CDR2 FQNNGV. The CDR3 has 20 residues. The trim removed 3 bases at V and 0 bases at J, leaving 13 bases unmatched. CDR3 nucleotide sequence: TGTGCCAGCAGCTTTCCCAGCCTAGCGGGGGGGCCCTACAGCACAGATACGCAGTATTTT. Protein sequence: CASSFPSLAGGPYSTDTQYF.

This clonotype was recorded many times. The rearrangement uses TRBV11-2 and TRBJ1-1; the match to TRBD1 covers 10 bases. V lost 3 bases to trimming and J lost 2 bases; unmatched junction nucleotides: 9. The CDR3 covers 17 residues. CDR1 and CDR2 (germline): SGHAT, FQNNGV. The DNA for the CDR3 is TGTGCCAGCAGCTTTGGGGGACAGGGGTGGAAAAACACTGAAGCTTTCTTT. Translating gives CASSFGGQGWKNTEAFF.

This clonotype was counted at least ten times. The chain carries TRBV5-1 and TRBJ1-2, with 8 positions matching TRBD1. Germline values: CDR1 SGHRS, CDR2 YFSETQ. V shed 3 bases and J 4 bases; nucleotides not matched to a gene: 8. The CDR3 runs 15 residues. The DNA for the CDR3 is TGCGCCAGCAGCTCGGGACAGGCGCCAGGCTATGGCTACACCTTC. Its translation is CASSSGQAPGYGYTF.

There are many counts of this clonotype. V is TRBV6-1 and J is TRBJ1-2; tentatively, D is TRBD1 (5 bases). CDR1 is MNHNS and CDR2 is SASEGT in the germline V gene. This CDR3 is 14 amino acids long. Trimming removed 1 base from V and 3 bases from J, with 9 bases in between. CDR3 amino acids: CASSEVGDDYGYTF. Written as DNA, the CDR3 is TGTGCCAGCAGTGAAGTCGGGGACGACTATGGCTACACCTTC.

This clonotype was detected a few times. V usage is TRBV3-1 and J usage is TRBJ1-6; 9 nucleotides match TRBD1. V lost 5 bases to trimming and J lost 11 bases; unmatched junction nucleotides: 10. The CDR3 has 15 amino acids. The germline gives CDR1 LGHDT, CDR2 YNNKEL (reference sequence). CDR3 sequence reads: CASSVGGQGGTPLHF. The DNA for the CDR3 is TGTGCCAGCAGCGTAGGGGGACAGGGCGGGACACCCCTCCACTTT.

This clonotype was counted a few times. The chain combines TRBV5-1 with TRBJ2-7; 11 bases match TRBD1. The CDR3 is made up of 15 amino acids. Germline CDR1 reads SGHRS; CDR2 reads YFSETQ. V lost 5 bases to trimming and J lost 7 bases; unmatched junction nucleotides: 11. The CDR3 is CASSSDRGLLREQYF. The CDR3 coding sequence is TGCGCCAGCAGTTCGGACAGGGGGCTCCTAAGGGAGCAGTACTTC.

This clonotype was seen repeatedly, ten times or more. This chain uses TRBV20-1 with TRBJ2-7; either TRBD1 or TRBD2 may fit D (5 bases each). The CDR3 is 14 amino acids. Trimming left V 6 bases short and J 3 bases short, with 18 bases between. Germline CDR1 DFQATT, CDR2 SNEGSKA (reference sequence). The CDR3 nucleotides are TGCAGTGCGCAGACCCGGGACGTAGTCTACGAGCAGTACTTC. It translates to CSAQTRDVVYEQYF.

The V gene is TRBV4-1, the J gene TRBJ2-7, with a weak D call TRBD1 (6 bases). V lost 2 bases, J lost 2 bases, and 13 bases lay in between. Germline V lookup: CDR1 MGHRA, CDR2 YSYEKL. The CDR3 has 15 amino acids. This CDR3 reads CASSQLRTEPYEQYF. The CDR3 nucleotides are TGCGCCAGCAGCCAACTACGGACAGAGCCCTACGAGCAGTACTTC.

CDR3 DNA sequence: TGTGCCAGCAGCACCTCTTCCGGGACAGGGAGCTCTGGGGCCAACGTCCTGACTTTC. The encoded protein is CASSTSSGTGSSGANVLTF. The chain carries TRBV7-6 and TRBJ2-6, with TRBD1 matching 9 bases. This CDR3 is 19 amino acids long. CDR1 and CDR2 (germline): SGHVS, FNYEAQ. The J segment lost 0 bases and the V segment lost 5 bases, leaving 11 bases of the junction unmatched. Drawing the rest from reference TRBV7-6 and TRBJ2-6, the complete variable domain is GAGVSQSPRYKVTKRGQDVALRCDPISGHVSLYWYRQALGQGPEFLTYFNYEAQQDKSGLPNDRFSAERPEGSISTLTIQRTEQRDSAMYRCASSTSSGTGSSGANVLTFGAGSRLTVL.